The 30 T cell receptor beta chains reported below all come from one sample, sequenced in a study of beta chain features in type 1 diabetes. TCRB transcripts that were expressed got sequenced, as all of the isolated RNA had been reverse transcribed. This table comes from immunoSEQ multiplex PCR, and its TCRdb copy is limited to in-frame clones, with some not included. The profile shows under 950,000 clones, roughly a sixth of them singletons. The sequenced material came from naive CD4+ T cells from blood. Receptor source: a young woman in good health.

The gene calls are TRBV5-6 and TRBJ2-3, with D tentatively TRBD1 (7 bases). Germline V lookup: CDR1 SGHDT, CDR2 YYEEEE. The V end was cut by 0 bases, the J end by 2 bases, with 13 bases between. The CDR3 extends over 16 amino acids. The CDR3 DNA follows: TGTGCCAGCAGCTTGGCTCGGAGGGGGCCCACAGATACGCAGTATTTT. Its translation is CASSLARRGPTDTQYF.

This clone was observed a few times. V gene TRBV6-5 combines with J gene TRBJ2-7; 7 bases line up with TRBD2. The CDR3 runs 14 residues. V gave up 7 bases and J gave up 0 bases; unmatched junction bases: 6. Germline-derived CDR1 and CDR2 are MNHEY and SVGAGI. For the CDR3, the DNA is TGTGCCAGCAATCCGGGACTAAACTCCTACGAGCAGTACTTC. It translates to CASNPGLNSYEQYF.

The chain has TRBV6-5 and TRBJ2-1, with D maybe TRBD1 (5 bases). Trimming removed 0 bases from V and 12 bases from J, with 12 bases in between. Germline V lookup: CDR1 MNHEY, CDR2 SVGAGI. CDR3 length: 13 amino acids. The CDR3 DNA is TGTGCCAGCAGTTACTCGGGCCGGACATCGCAGTTCTTC. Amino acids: CASSYSGRTSQFF.

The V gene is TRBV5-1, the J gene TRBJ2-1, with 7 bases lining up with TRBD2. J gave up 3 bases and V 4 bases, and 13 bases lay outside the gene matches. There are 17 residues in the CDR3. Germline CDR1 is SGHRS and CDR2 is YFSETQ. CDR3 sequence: CASSAGSSGTLYNEQFF. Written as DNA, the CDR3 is TGCGCCAGCAGCGCGGGCTCAAGCGGGACCCTCTACAATGAGCAGTTCTTC.

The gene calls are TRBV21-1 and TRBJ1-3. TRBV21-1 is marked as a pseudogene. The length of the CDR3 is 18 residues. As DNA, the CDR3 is TGTGCCAGCAGCAAAAGTCCTACCGGCCTACCCTCTGGAAACACCATATATTTT. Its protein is CASSKSPTGLPSGNTIYF.

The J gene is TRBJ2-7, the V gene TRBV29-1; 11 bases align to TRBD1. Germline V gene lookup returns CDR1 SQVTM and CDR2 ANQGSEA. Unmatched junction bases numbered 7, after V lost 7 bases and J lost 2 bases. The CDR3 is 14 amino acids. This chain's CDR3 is CSASDRGLPYEQYF. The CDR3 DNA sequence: TGCAGCGCCTCGGACAGGGGGCTACCCTACGAGCAGTACTTC.

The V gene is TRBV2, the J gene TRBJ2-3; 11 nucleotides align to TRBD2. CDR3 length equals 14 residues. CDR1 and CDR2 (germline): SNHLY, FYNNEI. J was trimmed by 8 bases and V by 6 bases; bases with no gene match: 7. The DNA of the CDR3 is TGTGCCAGCAGAACTAGCGGGAGAAGTGGTACGCAGTATTTT. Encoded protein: CASRTSGRSGTQYF.

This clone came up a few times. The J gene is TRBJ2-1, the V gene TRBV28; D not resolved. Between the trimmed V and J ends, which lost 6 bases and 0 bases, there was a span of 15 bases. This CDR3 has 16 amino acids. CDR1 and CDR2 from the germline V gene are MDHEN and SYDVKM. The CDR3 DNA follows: TGTGCCAGCAGCCAAGGAAGCGCGAGCTCCTACAATGAGCAGTTCTTC. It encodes CASSQGSASSYNEQFF.

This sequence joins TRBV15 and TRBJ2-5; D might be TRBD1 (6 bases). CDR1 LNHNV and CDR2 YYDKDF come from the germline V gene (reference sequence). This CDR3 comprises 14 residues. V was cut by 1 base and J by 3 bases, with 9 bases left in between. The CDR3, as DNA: TGTGCCACCAGCAGAGGGGACACCGAAGAGACCCAGTACTTC. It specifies CATSRGDTEETQYF.

The CDR3 region is CASSSTPLETQYF. Written as DNA, the CDR3 is TGTGCCAGCAGTTCGACACCCCTAGAGACCCAGTACTTC. The J gene is TRBJ2-5, the V gene TRBV28; D ambiguous. V was trimmed by 4 bases and J by 4 bases, leaving 10 bases between them. The CDR3 contains 13 residues. Germline V gene sequence: CDR1 MDHEN, CDR2 SYDVKM. The variable domain in full, completed from reference TRBV28 and TRBJ2-5, reads DVKVTQSSRYLVKRTGEKVFLECVQDMDHENMFWYRQDPGLGLRLIYFSYDVKMKEKGDIPEGYSVSREKKERFSLILESASTNQTSMYLCASSSTPLETQYFGPGTRLLVL.

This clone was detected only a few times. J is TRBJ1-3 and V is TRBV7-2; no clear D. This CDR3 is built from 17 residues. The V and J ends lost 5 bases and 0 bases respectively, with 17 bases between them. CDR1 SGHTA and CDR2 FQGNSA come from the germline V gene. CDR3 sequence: CASSSGPSYLSGNTIYF. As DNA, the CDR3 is TGTGCCAGCAGCAGCGGCCCCAGCTATCTCTCTGGAAACACCATATATTTT.

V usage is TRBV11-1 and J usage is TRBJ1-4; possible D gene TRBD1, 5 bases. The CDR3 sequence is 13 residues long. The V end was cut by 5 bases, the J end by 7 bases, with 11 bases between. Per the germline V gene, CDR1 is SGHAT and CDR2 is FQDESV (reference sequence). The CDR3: CASSPRRGEKLFF. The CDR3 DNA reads TGTGCCAGCAGCCCGCGGAGGGGTGAAAAACTGTTTTTT.

The CDR3 region is CASSIIAPRVWAEQYF. The CDR3 region has the DNA TGTGCCAGCAGTATTATAGCCCCCAGGGTTTGGGCCGAGCAGTACTTC. The chain carries TRBV7-6 and TRBJ2-7, with a tentative D call TRBD1 (5 bases). The CDR3 is made up of 16 amino acids. Trimming removed 6 bases at V and 6 bases at J, with 24 bases between. CDR1 SGHVS and CDR2 FNYEAQ come from the germline V gene.

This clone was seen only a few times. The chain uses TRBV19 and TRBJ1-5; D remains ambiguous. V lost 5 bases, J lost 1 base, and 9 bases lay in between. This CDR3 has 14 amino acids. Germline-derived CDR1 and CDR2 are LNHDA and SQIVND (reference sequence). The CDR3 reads CASSRGISNQPQHF. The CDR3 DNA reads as TGTGCCAGTAGTCGAGGGATAAGCAATCAGCCCCAGCATTTT.

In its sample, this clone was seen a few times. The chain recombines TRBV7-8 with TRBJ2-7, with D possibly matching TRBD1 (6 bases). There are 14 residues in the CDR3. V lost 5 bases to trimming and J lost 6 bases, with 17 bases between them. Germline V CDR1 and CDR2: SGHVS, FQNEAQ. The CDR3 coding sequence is TGTGCCAGCAGCCCCAGCGGAACAGGGCCCGAGCAGTACTTC. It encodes CASSPSGTGPEQYF.

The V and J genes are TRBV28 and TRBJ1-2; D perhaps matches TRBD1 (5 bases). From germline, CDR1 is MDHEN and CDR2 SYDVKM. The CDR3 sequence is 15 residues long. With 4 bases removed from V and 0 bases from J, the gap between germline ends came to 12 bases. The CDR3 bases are TGTGCCAGCAGTTCCGGGACGCGGGCTAACTATGGCTACACCTTC. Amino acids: CASSSGTRANYGYTF.

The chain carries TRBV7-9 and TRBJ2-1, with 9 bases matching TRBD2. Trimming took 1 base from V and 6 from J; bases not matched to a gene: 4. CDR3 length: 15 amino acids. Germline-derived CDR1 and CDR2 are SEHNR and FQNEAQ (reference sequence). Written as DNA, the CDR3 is TGTGCCAGCAGCTTAGAACTAGCGGGCGCCAATGAGCAGTTCTTC. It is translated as CASSLELAGANEQFF.

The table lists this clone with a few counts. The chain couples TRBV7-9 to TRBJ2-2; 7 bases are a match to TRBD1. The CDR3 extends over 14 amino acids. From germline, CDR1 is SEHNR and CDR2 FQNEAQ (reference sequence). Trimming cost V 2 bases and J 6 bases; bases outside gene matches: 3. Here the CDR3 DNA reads TGTGCCAGCAGCTTACGAGGGGGCCCCGGGGAGCTGTTTTTT. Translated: CASSLRGGPGELFF.

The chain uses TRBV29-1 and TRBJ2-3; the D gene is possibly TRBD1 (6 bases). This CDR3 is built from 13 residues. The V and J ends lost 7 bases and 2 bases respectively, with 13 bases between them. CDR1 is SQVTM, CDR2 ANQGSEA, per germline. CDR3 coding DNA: TGCAGCGGAAGACAGGTACACACAGATACGCAGTATTTT. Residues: CSGRQVHTDTQYF.

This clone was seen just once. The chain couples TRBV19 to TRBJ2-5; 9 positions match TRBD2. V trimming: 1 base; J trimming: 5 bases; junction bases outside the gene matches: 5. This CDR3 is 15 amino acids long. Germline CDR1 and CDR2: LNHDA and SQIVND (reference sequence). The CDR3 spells CASSIGVAGVETQYF. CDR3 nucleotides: TGTGCCAGTAGTATAGGGGTAGCGGGGGTGGAGACCCAGTACTTC.

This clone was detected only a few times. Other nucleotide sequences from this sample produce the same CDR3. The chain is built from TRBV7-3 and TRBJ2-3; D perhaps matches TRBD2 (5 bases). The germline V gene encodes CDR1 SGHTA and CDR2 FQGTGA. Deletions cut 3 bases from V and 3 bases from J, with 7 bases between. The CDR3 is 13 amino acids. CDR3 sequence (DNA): TGTGCCAGCAGCTTTCGAGGGACAGATACGCAGTATTTT. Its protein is CASSFRGTDTQYF.

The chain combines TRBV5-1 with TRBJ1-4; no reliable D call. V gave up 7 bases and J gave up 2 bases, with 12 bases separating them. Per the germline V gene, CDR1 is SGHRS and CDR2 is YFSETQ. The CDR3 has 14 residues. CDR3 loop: CASVAEATNEKLFF. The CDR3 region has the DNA TGCGCCAGCGTCGCCGAAGCTACTAATGAAAAACTGTTTTTT.

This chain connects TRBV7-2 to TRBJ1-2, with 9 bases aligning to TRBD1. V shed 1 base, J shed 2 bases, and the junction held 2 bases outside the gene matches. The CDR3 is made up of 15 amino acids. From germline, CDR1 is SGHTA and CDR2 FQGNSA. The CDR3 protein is CASSLGTGDNYGYTF. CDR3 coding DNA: TGTGCCAGCAGCTTAGGGACAGGGGACAACTATGGCTACACCTTC.

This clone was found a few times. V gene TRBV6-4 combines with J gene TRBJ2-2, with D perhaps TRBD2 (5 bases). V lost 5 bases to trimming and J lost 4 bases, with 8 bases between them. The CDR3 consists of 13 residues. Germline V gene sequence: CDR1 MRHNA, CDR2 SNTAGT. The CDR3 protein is CASSLRGTGELFF. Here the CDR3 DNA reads TGTGCCAGCAGTCTCCGGGGCACCGGGGAGCTGTTTTTT.

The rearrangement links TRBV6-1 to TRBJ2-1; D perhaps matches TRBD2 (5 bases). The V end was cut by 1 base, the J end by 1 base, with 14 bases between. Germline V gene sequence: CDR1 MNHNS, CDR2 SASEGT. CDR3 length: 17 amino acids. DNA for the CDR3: TGTGCCAGCAGTGAAGGTCGGGTAGCGCGATCCTACAATGAGCAGTTCTTC. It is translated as CASSEGRVARSYNEQFF.

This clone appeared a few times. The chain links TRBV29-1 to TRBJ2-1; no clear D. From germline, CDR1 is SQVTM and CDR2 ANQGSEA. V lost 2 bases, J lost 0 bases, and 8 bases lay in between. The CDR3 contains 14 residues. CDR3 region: CSVEPKSSYNEQFF. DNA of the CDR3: TGCAGCGTTGAACCAAAGAGCTCCTACAATGAGCAGTTCTTC.

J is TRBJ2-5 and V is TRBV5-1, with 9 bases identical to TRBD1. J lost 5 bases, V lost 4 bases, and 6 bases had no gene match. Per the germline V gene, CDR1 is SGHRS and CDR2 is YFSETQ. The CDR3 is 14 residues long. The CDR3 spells CASSEYRGRETQYF. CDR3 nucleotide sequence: TGCGCCAGCAGCGAATACAGGGGGCGGGAGACCCAGTACTTC.

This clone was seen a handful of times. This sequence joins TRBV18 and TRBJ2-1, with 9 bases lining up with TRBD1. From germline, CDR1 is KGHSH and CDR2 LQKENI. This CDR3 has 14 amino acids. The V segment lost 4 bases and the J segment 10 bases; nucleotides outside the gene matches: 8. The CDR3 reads CASSQLVGTGEQFF. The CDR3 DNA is TGTGCCAGCTCACAACTGGTGGGGACAGGGGAGCAGTTCTTC.

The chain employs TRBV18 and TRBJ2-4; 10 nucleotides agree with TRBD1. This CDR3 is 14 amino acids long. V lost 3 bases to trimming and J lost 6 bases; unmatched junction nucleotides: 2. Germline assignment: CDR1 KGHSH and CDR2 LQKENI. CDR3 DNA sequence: TGTGCCAGCTCACCTGGGGACAGGGGAAACATTCAGTACTTC. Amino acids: CASSPGDRGNIQYF.

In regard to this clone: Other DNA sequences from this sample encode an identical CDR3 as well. CDR3 DNA: TGTGCCAGCAGTTTTCGAGGGATCCTGTACGAGCAGTACTTC. It specifies CASSFRGILYEQYF. This sequence joins TRBV27 and TRBJ2-7; TRBD2 is a possible D gene (5 bases). V was cut by 3 bases and J by 4 bases, with 13 bases left in between. In germline, CDR1 is MNHEY, CDR2 SMNVEV (reference sequence). The CDR3 is made up of 14 amino acids.